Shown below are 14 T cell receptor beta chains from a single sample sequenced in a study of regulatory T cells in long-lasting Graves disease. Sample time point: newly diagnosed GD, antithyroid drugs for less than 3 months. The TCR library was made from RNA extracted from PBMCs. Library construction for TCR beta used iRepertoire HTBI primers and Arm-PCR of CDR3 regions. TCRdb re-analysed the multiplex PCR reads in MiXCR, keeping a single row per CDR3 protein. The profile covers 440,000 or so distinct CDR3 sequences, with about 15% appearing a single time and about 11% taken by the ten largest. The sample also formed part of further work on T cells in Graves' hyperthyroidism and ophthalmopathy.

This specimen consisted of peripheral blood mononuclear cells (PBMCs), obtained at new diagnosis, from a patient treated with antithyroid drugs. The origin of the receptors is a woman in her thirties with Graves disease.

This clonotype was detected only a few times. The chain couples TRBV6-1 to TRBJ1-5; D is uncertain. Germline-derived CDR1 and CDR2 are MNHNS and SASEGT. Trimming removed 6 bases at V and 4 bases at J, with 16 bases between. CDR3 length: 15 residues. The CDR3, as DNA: TGTGCCAGCAGGGGAGAAAGACGGGGAAATCAGCCCCAGCATTTT. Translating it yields CASRGERRGNQPQHF.

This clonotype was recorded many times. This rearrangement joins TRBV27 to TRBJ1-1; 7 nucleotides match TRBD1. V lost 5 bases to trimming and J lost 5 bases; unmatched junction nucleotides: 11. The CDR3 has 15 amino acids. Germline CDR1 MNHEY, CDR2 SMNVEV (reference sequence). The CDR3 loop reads CASSDHRGLGTEAFF. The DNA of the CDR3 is TGTGCCAGCAGTGACCACAGGGGATTGGGGACTGAAGCTTTCTTT.

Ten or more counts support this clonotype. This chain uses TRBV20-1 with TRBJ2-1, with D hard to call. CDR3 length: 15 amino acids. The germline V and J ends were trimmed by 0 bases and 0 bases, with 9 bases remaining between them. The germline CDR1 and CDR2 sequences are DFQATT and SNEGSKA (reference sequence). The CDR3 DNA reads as TGCAGTGCTAGAGATTTAGGAAGCTCCTACAATGAGCAGTTCTTC. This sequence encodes CSARDLGSSYNEQFF.

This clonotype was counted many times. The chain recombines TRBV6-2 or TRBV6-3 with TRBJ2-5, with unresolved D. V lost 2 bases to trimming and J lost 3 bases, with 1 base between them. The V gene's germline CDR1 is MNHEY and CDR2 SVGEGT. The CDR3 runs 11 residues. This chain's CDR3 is CASSYKETQYF. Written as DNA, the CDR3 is TGTGCCAGCAGTTACAAAGAGACCCAGTACTTC.

This CDR3 reads CASSQGGRGALYNEQYF. The CDR3 nucleotides are TGCGCCAGCAGCCAAGGGGGGAGGGGTGCCCTATACAATGAGCAGTACTTC. The J gene is TRBJ2-7, the V gene TRBV4-1; 7 positions agree with TRBD2. The CDR3 sequence is 17 residues long. Germline lookup yields CDR1 MGHRA and CDR2 YSYEKL. The ends lost 1 base at V and 7 bases at J; junction bases unmatched: 16.

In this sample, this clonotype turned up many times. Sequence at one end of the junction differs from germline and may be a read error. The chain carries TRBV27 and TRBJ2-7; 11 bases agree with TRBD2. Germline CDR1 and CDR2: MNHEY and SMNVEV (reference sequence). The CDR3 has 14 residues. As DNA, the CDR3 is TGCGCCAGCAGCTTCGGGACTAGCGGCTACGAGCAGTACTTC. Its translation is CASSFGTSGYEQYF.

The CDR3 coding sequence is TGTGCCAGTACCGGAGACCCCGCTAGCGGGAGGAAAGAGACCCAGTACTTC. Translation: CASTGDPASGRKETQYF. The V and J genes are TRBV19 and TRBJ2-5; 11 bases agree with TRBD2. V shed 7 bases, J shed 3 bases, and the junction held 13 bases outside the gene matches. Germline V gene lookup returns CDR1 LNHDA and CDR2 SQIVND (reference sequence). The CDR3 covers 17 residues.

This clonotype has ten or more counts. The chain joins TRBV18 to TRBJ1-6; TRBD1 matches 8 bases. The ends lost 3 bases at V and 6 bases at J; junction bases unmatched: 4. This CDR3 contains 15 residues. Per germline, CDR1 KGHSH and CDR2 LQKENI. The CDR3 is CASSPATGANSPLHF. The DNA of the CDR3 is TGTGCCAGCTCACCGGCGACAGGGGCTAATTCACCCCTCCACTTT.

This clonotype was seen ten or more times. DNA of the CDR3: TGTGCCAGCAGCCAAGCGGACAGGTCACGGGAGACCCAGTACTTC. Protein: CASSQADRSRETQYF. The V and J genes are TRBV3-1 and TRBJ2-5; 7 positions agree with TRBD1. Per the germline V gene, CDR1 is LGHDT and CDR2 is YNNKEL (reference sequence). The CDR3 has 15 residues. Unmatched junction bases numbered 7, after V lost 1 base and J lost 5 bases.

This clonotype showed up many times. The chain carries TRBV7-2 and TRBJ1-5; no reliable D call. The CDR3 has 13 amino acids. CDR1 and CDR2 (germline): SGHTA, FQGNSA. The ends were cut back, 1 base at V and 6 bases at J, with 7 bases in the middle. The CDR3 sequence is CASSLELFQPQHF. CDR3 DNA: TGTGCCAGCAGCTTAGAGTTGTTTCAGCCCCAGCATTTT.

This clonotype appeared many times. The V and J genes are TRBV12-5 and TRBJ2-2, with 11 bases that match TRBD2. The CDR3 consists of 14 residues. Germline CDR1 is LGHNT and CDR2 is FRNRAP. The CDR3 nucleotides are TGTGCCAGCGGACTAGCGGGGAACACCGGGGAGCTGTTTTTT. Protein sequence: CASGLAGNTGELFF.

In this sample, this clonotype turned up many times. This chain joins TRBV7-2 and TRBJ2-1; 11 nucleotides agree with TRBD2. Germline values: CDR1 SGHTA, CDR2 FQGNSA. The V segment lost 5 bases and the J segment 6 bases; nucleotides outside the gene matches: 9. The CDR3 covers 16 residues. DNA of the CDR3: TGTGCCAGCAGCCCCTGGACTAGCGGGCGCCCCAATGAGCAGTTCTTC. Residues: CASSPWTSGRPNEQFF.

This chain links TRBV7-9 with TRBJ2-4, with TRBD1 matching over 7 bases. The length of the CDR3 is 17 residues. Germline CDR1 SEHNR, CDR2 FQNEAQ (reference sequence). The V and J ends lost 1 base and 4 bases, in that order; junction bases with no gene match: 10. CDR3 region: CASSLGTGRGQKNIQYF. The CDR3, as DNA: TGTGCCAGCAGCTTAGGAACGGGCCGGGGACAGAAAAACATTCAGTACTTC.

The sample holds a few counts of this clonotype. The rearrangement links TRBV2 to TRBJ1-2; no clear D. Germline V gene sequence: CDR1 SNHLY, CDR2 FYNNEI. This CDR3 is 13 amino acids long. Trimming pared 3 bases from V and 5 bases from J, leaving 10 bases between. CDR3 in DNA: TGTGCCAGCAGTGATGGGCTGAGGTATGGCTACACCTTC. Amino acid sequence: CASSDGLRYGYTF.